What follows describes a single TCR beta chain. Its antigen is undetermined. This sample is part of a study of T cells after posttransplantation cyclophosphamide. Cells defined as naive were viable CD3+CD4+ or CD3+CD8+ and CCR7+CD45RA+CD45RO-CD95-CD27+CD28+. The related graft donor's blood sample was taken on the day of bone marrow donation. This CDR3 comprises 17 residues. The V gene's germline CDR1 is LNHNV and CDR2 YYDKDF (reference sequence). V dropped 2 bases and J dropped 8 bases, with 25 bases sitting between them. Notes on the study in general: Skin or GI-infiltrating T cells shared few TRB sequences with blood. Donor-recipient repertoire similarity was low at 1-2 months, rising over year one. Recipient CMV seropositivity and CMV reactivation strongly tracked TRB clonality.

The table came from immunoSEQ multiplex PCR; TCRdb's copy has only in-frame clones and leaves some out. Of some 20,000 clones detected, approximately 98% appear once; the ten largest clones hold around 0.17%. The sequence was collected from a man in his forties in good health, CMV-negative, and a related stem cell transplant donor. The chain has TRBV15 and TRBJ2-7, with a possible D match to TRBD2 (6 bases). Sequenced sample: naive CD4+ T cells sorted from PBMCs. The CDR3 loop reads CATSRPYSGTPGSQQYF. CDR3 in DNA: TGTGCCACCAGCAGACCTTACTCCGGGACTCCAGGTAGCCAGCAGTACTTC.